Shown below are 10 T cell receptor beta chains from a single sample sequenced in a study of Ad26.COV2.S vaccination and SARS-CoV-2 variants. Generated by immunoSEQ multiplex PCR, the TCRdb table keeps only in-frame clones and is missing some. Of 400,000 or so clones listed, around nine tenths were seen once; the top ten hold approximately 3.7%. The treatment was: over 15 received Ad26.COV2.S at low or high dose, single or two shots; 5 received placebo; per-sample allocation not given. Repertoires come from day 63 after the first vaccine or placebo injection. The input for sequencing was peripheral blood, taken in a trial of Ad26.COV2.S vaccine versus placebo. The receptors originated from a person aged 18-65 years who received the Ad26.COV2.S COVID-19 vaccine or a placebo.

The sample holds one count of this clone. The chain joins TRBV10-2 to TRBJ1-1, with D unresolved. The CDR3 contains 12 residues. CDR1 and CDR2 from the germline V gene are WSHSY and SAAADI. V was cut by 3 bases and J by 5 bases, with 7 bases left in between. In nucleotides, the CDR3 is TGCGCCAGCAGTGATCGTGGTACTGAAGCTTTCTTT. Its translation is CASSDRGTEAFF.

The rearrangement uses TRBV27 and TRBJ2-1, with D unresolved. Germline V gene lookup returns CDR1 MNHEY and CDR2 SMNVEV (reference sequence). The CDR3 contains 14 residues. V was cut by 4 bases and J by 2 bases, with 9 bases left in between. The CDR3 sequence: CASSWSRAYNEQFF. CDR3 DNA sequence: TGTGCCAGCAGTTGGTCTAGAGCCTACAATGAGCAGTTCTTC.

CDR3 in DNA: TGTGCCAGCAACCATGGCATATTGACGGGAAACACCATATATTTT. Translating gives CASNHGILTGNTIYF. The chain uses TRBV3-1 (or the pseudogene TRBV3-2) and TRBJ1-3; D not resolved. This CDR3 region has 15 residues. Trimming removed 7 bases from V and 4 bases from J, with 17 bases in between. Germline CDR1 and CDR2: LGHDT and YNNKEL (reference sequence).

This clone occurred once. The chain recombines TRBV5-1 with TRBJ2-7, with 9 nucleotides matching TRBD1. The CDR3 has 15 amino acids. The junction had 5 bases not matched to a gene; V was cut back by 4 bases and J by 0 bases. The germline CDR1 and CDR2 sequences are SGHRS and YFSETQ. The CDR3 bases are TGCGCCAGCAGCCCTGGGACAGGGACCTCCTACGAGCAGTACTTC. This encodes CASSPGTGTSYEQYF. Full variable domain (rest looked up from reference TRBV5-1 and TRBJ2-7): KAGVTQTPRYLIKTRGQQVTLSCSPISGHRSVSWYQQTPGQGLQFLFEYFSETQRNKGNFPGRFSGRQFSNSRSEMNVSTLELGDSALYLCASSPGTGTSYEQYFGPGTRLTVT.

For this clone: This sample includes further DNA sequences coding for the same CDR3. This chain connects TRBV11-2 to TRBJ1-2; D uncertain. The CDR3 is 12 residues long. V was pared by 1 base and J by 6 bases, with 6 bases between. Germline CDR1 is SGHAT and CDR2 is FQNNGV. Here the CDR3 reads CASSLGRDGYTF. DNA for the CDR3: TGTGCCAGCAGCTTAGGAAGGGATGGCTACACCTTC. Complete variable domain (other parts from reference TRBV11-2 and TRBJ1-2): EAGVAQSPRYKIIEKRQSVAFWCNPISGHATLYWYQQILGQGPKLLIQFQNNGVVDDSQLPKDRFSAERLKGVDSTLKIQPAKLEDSAVYLCASSLGRDGYTFGSGTRLTVV.

The rearrangement links TRBV7-9 to TRBJ1-2, with D uncertain. Germline V gene sequence: CDR1 SEHNR, CDR2 FQNEAQ (reference sequence). Trimming cost V 1 base and J 1 base, with 7 bases left between them. The CDR3 runs to 14 residues. DNA for the CDR3: TGTGCCAGCAGCTTAGGGGGATATAACTATGGCTACACCTTC. Translation: CASSLGGYNYGYTF.

V is TRBV5-5 and J is TRBJ1-2; D possibly corresponds to TRBD1 (6 bases). The length of the CDR3 is 14 residues. Germline loops: CDR1 SGHKS, CDR2 YYEKEE (reference sequence). V lost 4 bases to trimming and J lost 7 bases, with 17 bases between them. The CDR3 protein is CASSQVRTDFGYTF. The CDR3 coding sequence is TGTGCCAGCAGCCAAGTAAGGACAGATTTTGGCTACACCTTC.

The rearrangement joins TRBV29-1 to TRBJ1-5; D unclear. CDR1 is SQVTM, CDR2 ANQGSEA, per germline. This CDR3 is built from 13 residues. V lost 4 bases and J lost 3, with 10 bases in between. DNA of the CDR3: TGCAGCGTTGTTCAGGATATCAATCAGCCCCAGCATTTT. This encodes CSVVQDINQPQHF.

V usage is TRBV3-1 (or the pseudogene TRBV3-2) and J usage is TRBJ1-2; D remains ambiguous. V dropped 3 bases and J dropped 0 bases, with 17 bases sitting between them. Germline values: CDR1 LGHDT, CDR2 YNNKEL (reference sequence). This CDR3 contains 17 residues. The CDR3 DNA follows: TGTGCCAGCAGCCAGTCAAGGCGGGGTCCAGCTAACTATGGCTACACCTTC. Translation gives CASSQSRRGPANYGYTF.

CDR3: CASRGTSGASTDTQYF. The CDR3 DNA reads TGTGCCAGCAGAGGGACTAGCGGGGCAAGCACAGATACGCAGTATTTT. This rearrangement joins TRBV2 to TRBJ2-3; TRBD2 agrees at 13 bases. V shed 6 bases, J shed 0 bases, and the junction held 3 bases outside the gene matches. Germline CDR1 reads SNHLY; CDR2 reads FYNNEI. This CDR3 contains 16 residues.